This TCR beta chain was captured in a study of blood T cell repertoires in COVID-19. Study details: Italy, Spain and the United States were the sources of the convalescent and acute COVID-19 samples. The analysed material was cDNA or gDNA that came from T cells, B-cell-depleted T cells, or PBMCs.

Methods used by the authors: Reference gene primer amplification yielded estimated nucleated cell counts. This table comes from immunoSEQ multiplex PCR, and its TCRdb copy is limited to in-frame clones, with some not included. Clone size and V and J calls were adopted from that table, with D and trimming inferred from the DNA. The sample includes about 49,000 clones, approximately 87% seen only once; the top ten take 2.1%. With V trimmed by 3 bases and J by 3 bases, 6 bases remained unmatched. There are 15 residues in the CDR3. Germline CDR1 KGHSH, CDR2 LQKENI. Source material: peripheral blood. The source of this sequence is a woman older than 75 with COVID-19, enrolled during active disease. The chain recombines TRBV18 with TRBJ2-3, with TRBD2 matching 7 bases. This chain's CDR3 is CASSPAGAGTDTQYF. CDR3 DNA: TGTGCCAGCTCACCCGCGGGAGCGGGAACAGATACGCAGTATTTT.